Included here is one TCR beta chain sequence, with context. Its antigen is unknown. Use of 60 Vbeta and 13 Jbeta primers characterized the PCR. Produced via immunoSEQ multiplex PCR; TCRdb's table is partial and in-frame only. The sample records 150,000 to 200,000 clones, roughly 70% being singletons. Germline V CDR1 and CDR2: WSHSY, SAAADI. This CDR3 region has 15 residues. V lost 0 bases and J lost 4, with 12 bases in between. This specimen belongs to a study of cytomegalovirus exposure and HLA in healthy donors. Whole-study findings and limits: The authors judged a highly shared variant cluster likely a sequencing artifact. The authors enumerated around 150 TCR beta chains as linked to cytomegalovirus. A later analysis showed that HLA-associated TCR beta chains had undergone more clonal expansion than equally common others. An analysis was carried out later, and it reportedly showed fewer N-insertions in an Asian-associated ancestry cluster than the roughly 700-donor mean.

This receptor was identified in a girl aged 10 to 17 in good health and CMV-seronegative. The chain is built from TRBV10-2 and TRBJ1-2; tentative D call: TRBD1 (6 bases). The sequenced sample consisted of PBMCs. The CDR3 nucleotides are TGCGCCAGCAGTGAGTCTGGGGGCGCGGGCTATGGCTACACCTTC. Protein product: CASSESGGAGYGYTF.